This is a list of T cell receptor beta chains from one sample in a study of blood T cells in healthy people across ages. MiXCR was run by TCRdb on the 5' RACE reads, yielding one entry per CDR3 protein. The repertoire includes over a million distinct CDR3 sequences, 59% of them detected once, and about 6.7% sits in the top ten. The sequencing input was blood. The receptor set was obtained from a man aged 18 to 29 in good health. CDR3s include the opening cysteine and the closing phenylalanine or tryptophan. The order of the fields is V gene, clone size, D gene, J gene, CDR3 protein, CDR3 DNA. The D gene is left open where the match is weak. The listing skips clone size in some rows; elsewhere it reads once, few, many or a size class.

V gene: TRBV4-3
clone size: .
D gene: .
J gene: TRBJ2-7
CDR3 protein: CASSQGSRYEQYF
CDR3 DNA: TGCGCCAGCAGCCAAGGATCCAGATACGAGCAGTACTTC

V gene: TRBV29-1
clone size: few
D gene: .
J gene: TRBJ2-6
CDR3 protein: CSVEGGGSTGANVLTF
CDR3 DNA: TGCAGCGTCGAGGGGGGCGGTTCAACTGGGGCCAACGTCCTGACTTTC

V gene: TRBV7-2
clone size: .
D gene: .
J gene: TRBJ2-4
CDR3 protein: CASSSGDLGDIQYF
CDR3 DNA: TGTGCCAGCAGCTCAGGGGATTTAGGAGACATTCAGTACTTC

V gene: TRBV2
clone size: .
D gene: .
J gene: TRBJ2-6
CDR3 protein: CASTTSPGALGANVLTF
CDR3 DNA: TGTGCCAGCACGACTAGTCCCGGCGCCTTGGGGGCCAACGTCCTGACTTTC

V gene: TRBV7-9
clone size: .
D gene: TRBD1
J gene: TRBJ1-2
CDR3 protein: CASSMTGTDDYGYTF
CDR3 DNA: TGTGCCAGCAGCATGACCGGGACAGATGACTATGGCTACACCTTC

V gene: TRBV20-1
clone size: few
D gene: TRBD2
J gene: TRBJ2-3
CDR3 protein: CSARTLAASTDTQYF
CDR3 DNA: TGCAGTGCTAGAACGCTAGCGGCTAGCACAGATACGCAGTATTTT

V gene: TRBV19
clone size: .
D gene: TRBD1
J gene: TRBJ2-4
CDR3 protein: CASSPTGRFYQQYF
CDR3 DNA: TGTGCCAGTAGCCCGACAGGGAGATTCTACCAGCAGTACTTC

V gene: TRBV28
clone size: .
D gene: TRBD2
J gene: TRBJ2-1
CDR3 protein: CASSLPWAGGGNEQFF
CDR3 DNA: TGTGCCAGCAGTTTACCGTGGGCGGGGGGAGGCAATGAGCAGTTCTTC

V gene: TRBV20-1
clone size: .
D gene: .
J gene: TRBJ1-6
CDR3 protein: CSARGNSPLHF
CDR3 DNA: TGCAGTGCCAGGGGTAATTCACCCCTCCACTTT

V gene: TRBV7-9
clone size: .
D gene: .
J gene: TRBJ2-7
CDR3 protein: CASSLYDYEQYF
CDR3 DNA: TGTGCCAGCAGCCTTTACGACTACGAGCAGTACTTC